The present T cell receptor beta chain was sequenced within a study of blood T cell repertoires in COVID-19. Whole-study context: The analysed material was cDNA or gDNA that came from T cells, B-cell-depleted T cells, or PBMCs.

Authors' methods: Reference gene primers were amplified, and this amplification served to estimate nucleated cell counts. Profiling relied on immunoSEQ multiplex PCR, and the TCRdb table lists in-frame clones only, not all of them. Clonal size and the V and J genes are those of that table, whereas D and trimming came from the DNA. The table lists approximately 300,000 clones, 90% of them singletons. The sample taken for sequencing was PBMCs or T cells enriched from blood (not recorded which). The receptor comes from a woman aged 18-29 years with acute COVID-19.

Written as DNA, the CDR3 is TGCGCCAGCAGCTTAGAGTTGAACTATGGCTACACCTTC. Protein product: CASSLELNYGYTF. The gene calls are TRBV5-1 and TRBJ1-2; D remains unclear. V was cut by 2 bases and J by 2 bases, with 7 bases left in between. CDR1 is SGHRS, CDR2 YFSETQ, per germline. This CDR3 comprises 13 residues. The complete variable domain, with remaining parts taken from reference TRBV5-1 and TRBJ1-2, reads KAGVTQTPRYLIKTRGQQVTLSCSPISGHRSVSWYQQTPGQGLQFLFEYFSETQRNKGNFPGRFSGRQFSNSRSEMNVSTLELGDSALYLCASSLELNYGYTFGSGTRLTVV.